Detailed here is one T cell receptor (beta chain). Antigen unknown. Researchers ran the PCR with 60 Vbeta and 13 Jbeta primers. The authors' processing: Unique TCR beta chains totaled some 80 million in a later count, with roughly 12 million of them shared. Using immunoSEQ multiplex PCR, the repertoire was profiled, and TCRdb retains in-frame clones only, with some absent. V, J and clone size derive from that table, while D and trimming were established from the DNA sequence. Counted here are around 150,000 clones, almost 85% occurring once; the ten biggest clones make up 1.4%. These data belong to a study of cytomegalovirus exposure and HLA in healthy donors. On the study more broadly: Among fewer than 500 genotyped donors, roughly 81% fell in the Caucasian-associated ancestry cluster. Study-wide points: In an earlier analysis, most TCR beta V segments were productive about 87% or about 30% of the time. The authors later linked a missense DCLRE1C variant to TCR beta V- and J-gene trimming.

The CDR3 has 16 amino acids. CDR1 and CDR2 from the germline V gene are KGHSH and LQKENI. V lost 3 bases and J lost 2; bases outside the gene matches: 4. Material for sequencing was PBMCs. The origin of this receptor is a man younger than 45 in good health and CMV-seropositive. This chain links TRBV18 with TRBJ2-2; TRBD1 matches at 9 bases. CDR3 loop: CASSPPGQGNTGELFF. In DNA, the CDR3 is TGTGCCAGCTCACCTCCGGGACAGGGTAACACCGGGGAGCTGTTTTTT.